The 8 T cell receptor beta chains presented below share a single source sample, sequenced in a study of cytomegalovirus exposure and HLA in healthy donors. PCR primers comprised 60 Vbeta and 13 Jbeta primers. TCRdb's copy holds only in-frame clones and misses some; the assay was immunoSEQ multiplex PCR. The sample carries about 160,000 clones, roughly 85% recorded once. Sequencing input: PBMCs. Receptor source: a man between 25 and 39 years old in good health and CMV-seronegative.

V gene TRBV7-6 combines with J gene TRBJ2-3; 12 bases match TRBD2. V was pared by 0 bases and J by 5 bases, with 6 bases of the junction left unmatched. The CDR3 extends over 17 amino acids. CDR1 and CDR2 (germline): SGHVS, FNYEAQ. The DNA of the CDR3 is TGTGCCAGCAGCTTAGCTCTAGCGGGGGGGCCAGGAGATACGCAGTATTTT. This translates into CASSLALAGGPGDTQYF.

The chain joins TRBV6-4 to TRBJ2-3; 14 bases map to TRBD2. The ends lost 4 bases at V and 8 bases at J; junction bases unmatched: 8. Germline CDR1 MRHNA, CDR2 SNTAGT. CDR3 size: 16 residues. CDR3: CASSARGLAGEATQYF. The CDR3 nucleotides read TGTGCCAGCAGTGCCCGGGGACTAGCGGGAGAAGCTACGCAGTATTTT.

CDR3 in DNA: TGTGCCAGCAGCGTAGGCTTTATCAGGGCCGAGAACACTGAAGCTTTCTTT. This sequence encodes CASSVGFIRAENTEAFF. The chain links TRBV9 to TRBJ1-1; possible D gene TRBD1, 5 bases. Trimming stripped 0 bases from V and 1 base from J, with 16 bases between. The V gene's germline CDR1 is SGDLS and CDR2 YYNGEE. CDR3 size: 17 residues.

This chain joins TRBV7-8 and TRBJ1-1, with 9 nucleotides matching TRBD1. Germline CDR1 and CDR2: SGHVS and FQNEAQ. The CDR3 is 16 residues long. With V trimmed by 5 bases and J by 4 bases, 11 bases remained unmatched. In DNA form, the CDR3 reads TGTGCCAGCAGCCTCGGGGGACAGGGAGGCGCCACTGAAGCTTTCTTT. Translated, it gives CASSLGGQGGATEAFF.

This chain uses TRBV5-1 with TRBJ2-1; possible D gene TRBD2, 6 bases. V was cut by 0 bases and J by 8 bases, with 6 bases left in between. The CDR3 runs to 12 residues. Germline assignment: CDR1 SGHRS and CDR2 YFSETQ. The CDR3 DNA reads as TGCGCCAGCAGCTTGGGCGGGGATGAGCAGTTCTTC. Amino acid sequence: CASSLGGDEQFF.

In nucleotides, the CDR3 is TGCGCCAGCAGCGGTGGCGGTGCGAACACTGAAGCTTTCTTT. Protein: CASSGGGANTEAFF. This rearrangement joins TRBV5-1 to TRBJ1-1; D is unresolved. Germline V gives CDR1 SGHRS, CDR2 YFSETQ. This CDR3 has 14 amino acids. The V gene lost 4 bases and the J gene lost 1 base, with 11 bases spanning the gap.

This chain uses TRBV4-2 with TRBJ2-7; 12 bases fit TRBD1. Unmatched junction bases numbered 9, after V lost 2 bases and J lost 4 bases. The CDR3 totals 17 residues. Germline values: CDR1 LGHNA, CDR2 YNFKEQ. The CDR3 DNA reads as TGTGCCAGCAGCCAATCCCCCGGGGACAGGGGGCCTTACGAGCAGTACTTC. It is translated as CASSQSPGDRGPYEQYF.

This clone was seen once. The V call is TRBV4-2, the J call TRBJ2-3; 9 bases match TRBD1. The CDR3 is made up of 15 amino acids. V trimming: 5 bases; J trimming: 2 bases; junction bases outside the gene matches: 5. The germline V gene has CDR1 LGHNA and CDR2 YNFKEQ. CDR3 amino acids: CASSGRTGATDTQYF. The CDR3 coding sequence is TGTGCCAGCAGCGGACGGACAGGGGCCACAGATACGCAGTATTTT.